This entry lists 25 T cell receptor beta chains sequenced from one sample in a study of Ad26.COV2.S vaccination and SARS-CoV-2 variants. The assay was immunoSEQ multiplex PCR, and TCRdb's table has in-frame clones only and misses some. The sample records hundreds of thousands of clones, 70% to 90% being singletons. Treatment meaning: around 19 received Ad26.COV2.S at low or high dose, single or two shots; about five received placebo; per-sample allocation not given. Sampling occurred on day 63 after the first vaccine or placebo injection. Material: peripheral blood, obtained in a trial of Ad26.COV2.S vaccine versus placebo. The receptors originated from a person aged 18-60 years who received the Ad26.COV2.S COVID-19 vaccine or a placebo.

The J gene is TRBJ2-5, the V gene TRBV19, with 10 nucleotides matching TRBD1. Trimming at V came to 9 bases and at J to 4 bases, leaving 8 bases not matched to a gene. The CDR3 sequence is 14 residues long. The V gene's germline CDR1 is LNHDA and CDR2 SQIVND (reference sequence). CDR3 region: CASGTGDFRETQYF. The DNA for the CDR3 is TGTGCCAGCGGGACAGGGGACTTCCGAGAGACCCAGTACTTC.

The genes are TRBV18 and TRBJ1-1; D is unresolved. V lost 6 bases, J lost 1 base, and 9 bases lay in between. Germline CDR1 reads KGHSH; CDR2 reads LQKENI. The CDR3 consists of 13 residues. The CDR3 here is CASSELRNTEAFF. For the CDR3, the DNA is TGTGCCAGCTCTGAACTGAGGAACACTGAAGCTTTCTTT.

The chain combines TRBV10-3 with TRBJ2-3; D ambiguous. V lost 0 bases and J lost 3, with 10 bases in between. Germline values: CDR1 ENHRY, CDR2 SYGVKD. There are 15 residues in the CDR3. The CDR3 DNA reads as TGTGCCATCAGTGAGTCCATTTTAAGAACAGATACGCAGTATTTT. Translating gives CAISESILRTDTQYF.

V and J are TRBV12-3 or TRBV12-4 and TRBJ2-1; D gene unclear. Trimming took 8 bases from V and 6 from J, leaving 14 bases between them. The CDR3 is made up of 13 amino acids. The CDR3 DNA follows: TGTGCCAGCCGTAGGGTTTTTTCCAATGAGCAGTTCTTC. Translation gives CASRRVFSNEQFF.

The chain joins TRBV5-4 to TRBJ2-2; 8 bases match TRBD2. Germline V gene lookup returns CDR1 SGHNT and CDR2 YYREEE (reference sequence). Trimming cost V 4 bases and J 7 bases; bases outside gene matches: 18. CDR3 length equals 18 residues. The DNA of the CDR3 is TGTGCCAGCAGCCCGTTCGGAGGCGGGGGGCGCCTAGGCGGGGAGCTGTTTTTT. Translated, it gives CASSPFGGGGRLGGELFF.

The rearrangement uses TRBV5-1 and TRBJ2-3; D might be TRBD1 (6 bases). The CDR3 has 16 residues. Per the germline V gene, CDR1 is SGHRS and CDR2 is YFSETQ. The ends were cut back, 4 bases at V and 2 bases at J, with 17 bases in the middle. CDR3 loop: CASSPRRGGNTDTQYF. The CDR3 DNA reads TGCGCCAGCAGCCCCCGGAGAGGGGGTAACACAGATACGCAGTATTTT.

The chain combines TRBV18 with TRBJ1-3; the D is unclear. Germline V gene sequence: CDR1 KGHSH, CDR2 LQKENI. The CDR3 is 13 amino acids. Trimming removed 5 bases at V and 3 bases at J, with 8 bases between. Here the CDR3 reads CASSTGDGNTIYF. The CDR3 region has the DNA TGTGCCAGCTCAACTGGGGATGGAAACACCATATATTTT.

The V and J genes are TRBV29-1 and TRBJ2-3; weak D call: TRBD2 (6 bases). V lost 6 bases, J lost 0 bases, and 16 bases lay in between. The CDR3 covers 15 residues. Germline CDR1 is SQVTM and CDR2 is ANQGSEA. CDR3 loop: CSVATWAGSTDTQYF. CDR3 DNA: TGCAGCGTCGCCACTTGGGCGGGGAGCACAGATACGCAGTATTTT.

The chain links TRBV6-6 to TRBJ1-1; 9 nucleotides line up with TRBD1. There are 14 residues in the CDR3. The germline V gene has CDR1 MNHNY and CDR2 SVGAGI (reference sequence). The J segment lost 3 bases and the V segment lost 7 bases, leaving 6 bases of the junction unmatched. CDR3 protein: CASTNGQGYTEAFF. The CDR3 coding sequence is TGTGCCAGCACTAACGGACAGGGGTACACTGAAGCTTTCTTT.

The chain links TRBV12-3 or TRBV12-4 to TRBJ1-4; D unclear. This CDR3 is built from 13 residues. The V end lost 3 bases, the J end lost 4 bases, and 6 bases lay between the germline ends. CDR3 in amino acids: CASSLSINEKLFF. CDR3 DNA: TGTGCCAGCAGTTTGTCCATTAATGAAAAACTGTTTTTT.

This chain joins TRBV27 and TRBJ2-1, with D possibly TRBD2 on 6 matching bases. This CDR3 has 14 residues. Germline lookup yields CDR1 MNHEY and CDR2 SMNVEV (reference sequence). Trimming left V 6 bases short and J 9 bases short, with 18 bases between. The CDR3 DNA is TGTGCCAGCAGCCACGGCAGACTAGTCGCTGAGCAGTTCTTC. Protein: CASSHGRLVAEQFF.

The V call is TRBV18, the J call TRBJ2-5, with 10 bases matching TRBD2. V dropped 2 bases and J dropped 1; count of bases not matched to a gene: 4. Germline CDR1 is KGHSH and CDR2 is LQKENI. CDR3 length equals 16 residues. The CDR3, as DNA: TGTGCCAGCTCACCATCTTTAGCGGGAGGCCAAGAGACCCAGTACTTC. This codes for CASSPSLAGGQETQYF.

The rearrangement links TRBV9 to TRBJ2-3, with 8 bases aligning to TRBD2. The V and J ends lost 0 bases and 5 bases, in that order; junction bases with no gene match: 8. The germline gives CDR1 SGDLS, CDR2 YYNGEE. This CDR3 comprises 16 residues. CDR3 DNA sequence: TGTGCCAGCAGCGTAGCCCCCGGGGGGGGGCAAGATACGCAGTATTTT. It specifies CASSVAPGGGQDTQYF.

The chain carries TRBV28 and TRBJ1-1; 8 nucleotides match TRBD1. Germline V lookup: CDR1 MDHEN, CDR2 SYDVKM. Losses at the gene ends were 6 bases for V and 0 bases for J; bases not matched to a gene: 15. This CDR3 spans 18 amino acids. This chain's CDR3 is CASSNGGRDRRLNTEAFF. CDR3 coding DNA: TGTGCCAGCAGCAACGGCGGCCGGGACAGGCGCCTGAACACTGAAGCTTTCTTT.

This chain connects TRBV18 to TRBJ2-5; TRBD1 matches 9 bases. This CDR3 comprises 14 residues. After removal of 3 bases from V and 3 bases from J, the junction contained 2 bases not matched to a gene. CDR1 and CDR2 from the germline V gene are KGHSH and LQKENI. CDR3 region: CASSPRTGEETQYF. In DNA form, the CDR3 reads TGTGCCAGCTCACCTCGGACAGGGGAAGAGACCCAGTACTTC.

The chain employs TRBV19 and TRBJ1-2; tentatively, D is TRBD1 (5 bases). Germline-derived CDR1 and CDR2 are LNHDA and SQIVND (reference sequence). V lost 3 bases, J lost 2 bases, and 16 bases lay in between. The CDR3 runs to 16 residues. CDR3 residues: CASSIKKIGTNYGYTF. DNA of the CDR3: TGTGCCAGTAGTATTAAGAAGATAGGGACGAACTATGGCTACACCTTC.

This chain joins TRBV6-5 and TRBJ2-4, with D possibly TRBD1 on 5 matching bases. The CDR3 contains 13 residues. Trimming removed 0 bases from V and 10 bases from J, with 10 bases in between. Germline-derived CDR1 and CDR2 are MNHEY and SVGAGI. The DNA for the CDR3 is TGTGCCAGCAGTTACTCAAGGCAGGGTATTCAGTACTTC. Translating it yields CASSYSRQGIQYF.

This clone was detected many times. The chain employs TRBV11-1 and TRBJ1-5; unclear D gene. The ends were cut back, 2 bases at V and 7 bases at J, with 9 bases in the middle. Germline-derived CDR1 and CDR2 are SGHAT and FQDESV (reference sequence). This CDR3 spans 13 amino acids. CDR3 protein: CASSLNRVQPQHF. The DNA for the CDR3 is TGTGCCAGCAGCTTAAATAGGGTACAGCCCCAGCATTTT.

The chain uses TRBV19 and TRBJ2-7; tentative D call: TRBD1 (6 bases). The CDR3 is 14 amino acids. Trimming pared 1 base from V and 6 bases from J, leaving 13 bases between. Germline V CDR1 and CDR2: LNHDA, SQIVND (reference sequence). CDR3 DNA sequence: TGTGCCAGTAGTATAGGACCGGGACACCTCGAGCAGTACTTC. Translated, it gives CASSIGPGHLEQYF.

This clone was counted between two and nine times. V usage is TRBV29-1 and J usage is TRBJ2-3; the match to TRBD2 covers 11 bases. V lost 6 bases to trimming and J lost 2 bases; unmatched junction nucleotides: 10. CDR1 and CDR2 (germline): SQVTM, ANQGSEA. This CDR3 is 16 amino acids long. The DNA for the CDR3 is TGCAGCGTAGTAGGTGATAGCGGGGGGGACACAGATACGCAGTATTTT. Its protein product is CSVVGDSGGDTDTQYF.

The chain combines TRBV5-1 with TRBJ1-1; 7 bases fit TRBD1. The V and J ends lost 4 bases and 1 base, in that order; junction bases with no gene match: 10. Per the germline V gene, CDR1 is SGHRS and CDR2 is YFSETQ. The CDR3 runs 16 residues. CDR3 sequence (DNA): TGCGCCAGCAGCGCGACAATGGGACAGCCGAACACTGAAGCTTTCTTT. Translated, it gives CASSATMGQPNTEAFF.

The V and J genes are TRBV5-8 and TRBJ2-1; TRBD1 aligns across 7 bases. Germline-derived CDR1 and CDR2 are SGHTS and YDEGEE. V dropped 2 bases and J dropped 9; count of bases not matched to a gene: 11. This CDR3 contains 15 residues. The chain's CDR3 is CASSFGTAPRSEQFF. The CDR3 region has the DNA TGTGCCAGCAGCTTTGGGACAGCGCCTCGCAGTGAGCAGTTCTTC.

J is TRBJ1-4 and V is TRBV5-1; D remains unclear. V dropped 3 bases and J dropped 0 bases, with 9 bases sitting between them. Germline assignment: CDR1 SGHRS and CDR2 YFSETQ. The CDR3 is 15 residues long. The CDR3 nucleotides are TGCGCCAGCAGCTCCACCAGTGCAACTAATGAAAAACTGTTTTTT. Its protein product is CASSSTSATNEKLFF.

This clone occurred once. This chain joins TRBV2 and TRBJ1-1, with D perhaps TRBD1 (6 bases). Germline V gives CDR1 SNHLY, CDR2 FYNNEI. V lost 8 bases, J lost 0 bases, and 13 bases lay in between. There are 14 residues in the CDR3. The CDR3 coding sequence is TGTGCCAGCGGGGGGACATTCATGAACACTGAAGCTTTCTTT. It codes for CASGGTFMNTEAFF.

This chain links TRBV14 with TRBJ1-3; D is undetermined. The length of the CDR3 is 15 residues. Trimming took off 4 bases at V and 0 bases at J, with 10 bases between the two ends. Germline V gene sequence: CDR1 SGHDN, CDR2 FVKESK. The CDR3 loop reads CASSRDLSSGNTIYF. Written as DNA, the CDR3 is TGTGCCAGCAGCCGCGACTTGAGCTCTGGAAACACCATATATTTT. The full variable domain, its missing parts supplied by reference TRBV14 and TRBJ1-3, is EAGVTQFPSHSVIEKGQTVTLRCDPISGHDNLYWYRRVMGKEIKFLLHFVKESKQDESGMPNNRFLAERTGGTYSTLKVQPAELEDSGVYFCASSRDLSSGNTIYFGEGSWLTVV.